The subject of this entry is one T cell receptor beta chain. Its antigen is not identified. Some clones are missing from TCRdb's copy, which holds only in-frame ones; the method was immunoSEQ multiplex PCR. The top ten clones hold under 2% of a sample with about half a million clones, roughly nine tenths of them seen once. Described treatment: roughly 18 received Ad26.COV2.S at low or high dose, single or two shots; about 5 received placebo; per-sample allocation not given. At day 63 after the first vaccine or placebo injection, samples were drawn. The data are from a study of Ad26.COV2.S vaccination and SARS-CoV-2 variants. V lost 6 bases and J 0 bases, leaving 6 bases between the germline ends. CDR3 size: 13 residues. Study-wide findings and caveats: There was reportedly substantial breadth in spike-specific CD8+ and CD4+ T cell responses after vaccination.

The specimen comprised peripheral blood, sampled in a trial of Ad26.COV2.S vaccine versus placebo. This chain connects TRBV12-3 or TRBV12-4 to TRBJ1-3; no definite D call. This clonotype was sampled from a person between 18 and 59 years old who received the Ad26.COV2.S COVID-19 vaccine or a placebo. The CDR3 is CASRWNSGNTIYF. CDR3 coding DNA: TGTGCCAGCAGATGGAACTCTGGAAACACCATATATTTT.